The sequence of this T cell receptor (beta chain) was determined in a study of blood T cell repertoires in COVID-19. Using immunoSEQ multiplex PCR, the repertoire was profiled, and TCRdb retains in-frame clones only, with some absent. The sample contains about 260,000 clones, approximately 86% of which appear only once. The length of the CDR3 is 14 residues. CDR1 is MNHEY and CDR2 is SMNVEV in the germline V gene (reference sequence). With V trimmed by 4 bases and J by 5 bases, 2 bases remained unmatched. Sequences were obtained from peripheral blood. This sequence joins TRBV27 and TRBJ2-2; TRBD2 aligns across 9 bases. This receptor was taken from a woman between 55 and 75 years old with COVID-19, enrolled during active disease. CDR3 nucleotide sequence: TGTGCCAGCAGTTCGACTAGCGGTACCGGGGAGCTGTTTTTT. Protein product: CASSSTSGTGELFF.